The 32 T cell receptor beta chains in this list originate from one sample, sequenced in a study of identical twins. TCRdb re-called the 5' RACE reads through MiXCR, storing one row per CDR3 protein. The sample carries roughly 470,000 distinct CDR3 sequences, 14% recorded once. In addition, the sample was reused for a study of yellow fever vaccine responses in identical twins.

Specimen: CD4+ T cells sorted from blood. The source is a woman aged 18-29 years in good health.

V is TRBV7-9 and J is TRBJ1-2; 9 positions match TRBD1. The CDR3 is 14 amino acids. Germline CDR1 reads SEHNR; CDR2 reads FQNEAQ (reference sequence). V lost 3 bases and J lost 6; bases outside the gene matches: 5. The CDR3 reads CASSFAGTGNGYTF. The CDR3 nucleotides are TGTGCCAGCAGCTTCGCCGGGACAGGGAATGGCTACACCTTC. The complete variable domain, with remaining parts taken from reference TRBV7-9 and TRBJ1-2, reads DTGVSQNPRHKITKRGQNVTFRCDPISEHNRLYWYRQTLGQGPEFLTYFQNEAQLEKSRLLSDRFSAERPKGSFSTLEIQRTEQGDSAMYLCASSFAGTGNGYTFGSGTRLTVV.

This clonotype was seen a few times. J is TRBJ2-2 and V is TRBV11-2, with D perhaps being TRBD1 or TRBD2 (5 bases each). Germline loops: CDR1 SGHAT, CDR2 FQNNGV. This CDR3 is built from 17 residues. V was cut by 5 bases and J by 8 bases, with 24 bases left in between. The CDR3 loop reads CASSQIPMGPRMGELFF. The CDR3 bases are TGTGCCAGCAGCCAGATACCCATGGGACCCAGGATGGGGGAGCTGTTTTTT.

The CDR3 bases are TGTGCCAGCATCAAACAGGGGGACACCGGGGAGCTGTTTTTT. The encoded protein is CASIKQGDTGELFF. This rearrangement joins TRBV2 to TRBJ2-2; TRBD1 aligns across 8 bases. Germline lookup yields CDR1 SNHLY and CDR2 FYNNEI. With V trimmed by 7 bases and J by 3 bases, 4 bases remained unmatched. The CDR3 runs 14 residues.

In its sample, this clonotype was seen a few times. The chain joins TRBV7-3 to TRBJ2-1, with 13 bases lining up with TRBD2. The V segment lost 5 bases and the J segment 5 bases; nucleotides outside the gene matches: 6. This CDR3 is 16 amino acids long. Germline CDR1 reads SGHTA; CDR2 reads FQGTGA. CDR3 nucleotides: TGTGCCAGCAGCCCGCGGGGACTAGCGGGGCACAATGAGCAGTTCTTC. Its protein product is CASSPRGLAGHNEQFF.

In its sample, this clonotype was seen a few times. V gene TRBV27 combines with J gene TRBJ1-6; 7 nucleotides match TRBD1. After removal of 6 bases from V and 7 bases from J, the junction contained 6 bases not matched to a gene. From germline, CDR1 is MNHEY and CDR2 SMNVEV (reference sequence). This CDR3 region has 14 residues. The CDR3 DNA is TGTGCCAGCAGGAGACAGGGTGGGAATTCACCCCTCCACTTT. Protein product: CASRRQGGNSPLHF.

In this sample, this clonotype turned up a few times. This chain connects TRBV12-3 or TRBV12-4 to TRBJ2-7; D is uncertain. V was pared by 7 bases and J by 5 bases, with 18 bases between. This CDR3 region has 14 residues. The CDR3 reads CASNLGSSPHEQYF. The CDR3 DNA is TGTGCCAGCAATCTCGGGTCTTCCCCCCACGAGCAGTACTTC.

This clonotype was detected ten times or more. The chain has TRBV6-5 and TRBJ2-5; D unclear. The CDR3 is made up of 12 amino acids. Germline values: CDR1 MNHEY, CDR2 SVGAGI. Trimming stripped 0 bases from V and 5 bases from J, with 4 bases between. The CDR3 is CASSYSGETQYF. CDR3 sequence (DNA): TGTGCCAGCAGTTACTCAGGGGAGACCCAGTACTTC.

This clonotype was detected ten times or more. The CDR3 region is CASRSTGSNQPQHF. The CDR3 DNA sequence: TGTGCCAGCAGGTCGACAGGGAGCAATCAGCCCCAGCATTTT. The rearrangement uses TRBV12-3 or TRBV12-4 and TRBJ1-5; 7 bases are a match to TRBD1. V lost 6 bases to trimming and J lost 1 base; unmatched junction nucleotides: 3. This CDR3 contains 14 residues.

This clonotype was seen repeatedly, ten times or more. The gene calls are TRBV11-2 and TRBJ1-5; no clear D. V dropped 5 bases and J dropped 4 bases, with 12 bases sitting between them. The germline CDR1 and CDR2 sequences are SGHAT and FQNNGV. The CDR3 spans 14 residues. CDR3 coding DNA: TGTGCCAGCAGCCGGGGTGATGGGAATCAGCCCCAGCATTTT. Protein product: CASSRGDGNQPQHF.

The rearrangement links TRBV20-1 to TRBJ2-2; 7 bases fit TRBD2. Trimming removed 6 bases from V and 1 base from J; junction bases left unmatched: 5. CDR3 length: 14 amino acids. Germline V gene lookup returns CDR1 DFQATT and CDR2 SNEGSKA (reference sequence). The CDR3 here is CSAGGKGNTGELFF. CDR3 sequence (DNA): TGCAGTGCCGGGGGGAAGGGGAACACCGGGGAGCTGTTTTTT.

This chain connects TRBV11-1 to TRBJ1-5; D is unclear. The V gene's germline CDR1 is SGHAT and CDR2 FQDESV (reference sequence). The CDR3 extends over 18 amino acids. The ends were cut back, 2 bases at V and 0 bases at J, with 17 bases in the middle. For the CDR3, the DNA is TGTGCCAGCAGCTTACTCTTGGTTAAACAGAATAGCAATCAGCCCCAGCATTTT. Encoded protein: CASSLLLVKQNSNQPQHF. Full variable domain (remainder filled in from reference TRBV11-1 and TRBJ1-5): EAEVAQSPRYKITEKSQAVAFWCDPISGHATLYWYRQILGQGPELLVQFQDESVVDDSQLPKDRFSAERLKGVDSTLKIQPAELGDSAMYLCASSLLLVKQNSNQPQHFGDGTRLSIL.

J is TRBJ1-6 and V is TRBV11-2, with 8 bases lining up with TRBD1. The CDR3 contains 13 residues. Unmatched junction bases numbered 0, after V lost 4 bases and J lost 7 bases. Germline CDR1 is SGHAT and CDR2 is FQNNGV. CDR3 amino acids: CASSWTGNSPLHF. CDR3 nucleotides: TGTGCCAGCAGCTGGACAGGGAATTCACCCCTCCACTTT.

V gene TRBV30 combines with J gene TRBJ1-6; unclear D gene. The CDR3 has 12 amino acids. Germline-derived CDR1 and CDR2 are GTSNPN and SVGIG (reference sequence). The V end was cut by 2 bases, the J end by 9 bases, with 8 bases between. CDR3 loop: CAWSTGGSPLHF. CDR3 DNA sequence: TGTGCCTGGAGTACCGGCGGTTCACCCCTCCACTTT.

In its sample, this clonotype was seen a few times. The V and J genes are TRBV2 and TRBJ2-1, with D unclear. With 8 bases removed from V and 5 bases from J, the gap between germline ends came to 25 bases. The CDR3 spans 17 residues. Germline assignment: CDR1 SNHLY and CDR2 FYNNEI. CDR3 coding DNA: TGTGCCAGCTTCCGGCAGGTCGGGTGGTCCAGAAACAATGAGCAGTTCTTC. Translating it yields CASFRQVGWSRNNEQFF.

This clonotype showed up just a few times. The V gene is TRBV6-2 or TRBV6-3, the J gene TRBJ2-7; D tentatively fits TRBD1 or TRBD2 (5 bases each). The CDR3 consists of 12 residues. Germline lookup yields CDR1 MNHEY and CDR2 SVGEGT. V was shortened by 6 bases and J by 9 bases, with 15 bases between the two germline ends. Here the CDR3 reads CASSRDGSGQYF. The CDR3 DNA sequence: TGTGCCAGCAGCCGGGACGGATCTGGGCAGTACTTC.

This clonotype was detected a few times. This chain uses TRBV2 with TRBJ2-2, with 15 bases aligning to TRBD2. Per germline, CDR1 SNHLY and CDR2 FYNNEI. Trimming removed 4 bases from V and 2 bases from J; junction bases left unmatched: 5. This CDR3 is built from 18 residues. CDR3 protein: CASSGRTSGRANTGELFF. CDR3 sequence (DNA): TGTGCCAGCAGTGGTAGGACTAGCGGGAGGGCCAACACCGGGGAGCTGTTTTTT.

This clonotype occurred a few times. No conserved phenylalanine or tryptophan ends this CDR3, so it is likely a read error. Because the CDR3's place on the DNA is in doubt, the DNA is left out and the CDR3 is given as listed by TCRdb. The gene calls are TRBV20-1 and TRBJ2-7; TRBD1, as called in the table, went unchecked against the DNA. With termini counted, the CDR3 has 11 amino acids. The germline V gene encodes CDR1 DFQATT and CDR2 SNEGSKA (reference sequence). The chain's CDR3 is CSAREGQARPY.

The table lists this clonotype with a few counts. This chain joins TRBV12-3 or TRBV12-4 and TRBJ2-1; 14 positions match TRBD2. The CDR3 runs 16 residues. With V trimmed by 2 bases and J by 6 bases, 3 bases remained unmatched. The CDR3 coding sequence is TGTGCCAGCAGTTTATGGGGACTAGCGGGAGTCAATGAGCAGTTCTTC. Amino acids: CASSLWGLAGVNEQFF.

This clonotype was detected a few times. CDR3 in DNA: TGCGCCAGCAGTGAGGGCATCGGCGGGGGCCCCTACAATGAGCAGTTCTTC. This translates into CASSEGIGGGPYNEQFF. The chain links TRBV10-1 to TRBJ2-1; perhaps TRBD2 as D (7 bases). The germline gives CDR1 WNHNN, CDR2 SYGVQD (reference sequence). Trimming took 2 bases from V and 2 from J, leaving 16 bases between them. This CDR3 has 17 residues.

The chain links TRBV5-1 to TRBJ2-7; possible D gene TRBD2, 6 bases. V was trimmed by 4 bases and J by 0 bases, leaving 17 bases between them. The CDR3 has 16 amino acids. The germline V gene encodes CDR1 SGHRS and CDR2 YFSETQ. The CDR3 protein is CASSVGGRRSSYEQYF. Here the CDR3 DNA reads TGCGCCAGCAGCGTGGGGGGACGGCGATCCTCCTACGAGCAGTACTTC. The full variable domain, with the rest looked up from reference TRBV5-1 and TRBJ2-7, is KAGVTQTPRYLIKTRGQQVTLSCSPISGHRSVSWYQQTPGQGLQFLFEYFSETQRNKGNFPGRFSGRQFSNSRSEMNVSTLELGDSALYLCASSVGGRRSSYEQYFGPGTRLTVT.

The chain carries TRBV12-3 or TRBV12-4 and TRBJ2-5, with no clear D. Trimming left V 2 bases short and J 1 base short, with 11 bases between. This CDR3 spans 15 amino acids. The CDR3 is CASSLKGTTQETQYF. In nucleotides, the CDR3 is TGTGCCAGCAGTTTAAAGGGTACTACCCAAGAGACCCAGTACTTC.

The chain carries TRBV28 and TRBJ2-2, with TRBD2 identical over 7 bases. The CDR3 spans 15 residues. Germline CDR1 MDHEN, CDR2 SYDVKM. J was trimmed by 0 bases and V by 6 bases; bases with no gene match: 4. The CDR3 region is CASRGAGSNTGELFF. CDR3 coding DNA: TGTGCCAGCAGGGGAGCGGGGTCGAACACCGGGGAGCTGTTTTTT.

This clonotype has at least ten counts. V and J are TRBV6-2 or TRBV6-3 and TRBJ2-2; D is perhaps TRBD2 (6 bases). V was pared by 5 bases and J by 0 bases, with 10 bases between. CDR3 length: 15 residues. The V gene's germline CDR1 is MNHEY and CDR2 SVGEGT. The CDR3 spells CASSPSATNTGELFF. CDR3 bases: TGTGCCAGCAGTCCTAGCGCAACGAACACCGGGGAGCTGTTTTTT.

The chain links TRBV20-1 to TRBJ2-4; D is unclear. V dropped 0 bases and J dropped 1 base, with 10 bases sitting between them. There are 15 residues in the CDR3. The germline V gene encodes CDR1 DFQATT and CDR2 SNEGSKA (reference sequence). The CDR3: CSAREAASAKNIQYF. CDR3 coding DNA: TGCAGTGCTAGAGAGGCGGCTTCCGCCAAAAACATTCAGTACTTC.

In nucleotides, the CDR3 is TGTGCCAGCTCACCAGGGAGTGGCTACACAGATACGCAGTATTTT. It specifies CASSPGSGYTDTQYF. The V gene is TRBV18, the J gene TRBJ2-3; D may be TRBD2 (5 bases). V gave up 2 bases and J gave up 2 bases, with 11 bases separating them. CDR3 size: 15 residues. Per the germline V gene, CDR1 is KGHSH and CDR2 is LQKENI.

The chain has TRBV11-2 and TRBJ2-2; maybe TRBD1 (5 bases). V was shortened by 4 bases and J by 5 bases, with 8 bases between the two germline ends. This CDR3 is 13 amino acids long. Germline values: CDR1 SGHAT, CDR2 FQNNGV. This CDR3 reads CASSSPGTGELFF. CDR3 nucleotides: TGTGCCAGCAGCTCCCCAGGGACCGGGGAGCTGTTTTTT.

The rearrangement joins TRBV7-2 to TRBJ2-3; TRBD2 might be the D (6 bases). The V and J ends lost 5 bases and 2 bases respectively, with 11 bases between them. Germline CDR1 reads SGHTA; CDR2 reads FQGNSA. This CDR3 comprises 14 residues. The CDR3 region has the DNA TGTGCCAGCAGCGCGGGACCCCACACAGATACGCAGTATTTT. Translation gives CASSAGPHTDTQYF.

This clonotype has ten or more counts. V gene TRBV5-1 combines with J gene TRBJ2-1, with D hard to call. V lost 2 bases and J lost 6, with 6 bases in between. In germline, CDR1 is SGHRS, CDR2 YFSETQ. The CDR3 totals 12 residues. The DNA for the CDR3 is TGCGCCAGCAGCTTCCGAGGCAATGAGCAGTTCTTC. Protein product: CASSFRGNEQFF.

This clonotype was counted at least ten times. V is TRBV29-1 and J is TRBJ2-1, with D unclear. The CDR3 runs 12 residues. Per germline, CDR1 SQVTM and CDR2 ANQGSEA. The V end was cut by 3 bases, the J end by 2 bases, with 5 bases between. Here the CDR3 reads CSVDPTYNEQFF. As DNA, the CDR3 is TGCAGCGTTGACCCGACCTACAATGAGCAGTTCTTC.

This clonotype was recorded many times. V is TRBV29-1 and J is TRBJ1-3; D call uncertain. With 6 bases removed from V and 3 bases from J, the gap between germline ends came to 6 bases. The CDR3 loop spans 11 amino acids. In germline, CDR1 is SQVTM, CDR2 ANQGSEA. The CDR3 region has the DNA TGCAGCGTAGCCCATGGAAACACCATATATTTT. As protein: CSVAHGNTIYF.

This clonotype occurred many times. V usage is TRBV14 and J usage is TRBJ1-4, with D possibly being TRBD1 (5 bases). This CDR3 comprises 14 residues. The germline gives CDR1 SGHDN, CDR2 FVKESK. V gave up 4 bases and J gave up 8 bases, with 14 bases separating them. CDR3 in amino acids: CASSPTQGAEKLFF. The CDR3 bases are TGTGCCAGCAGCCCAACCCAAGGGGCCGAAAAACTGTTTTTT.

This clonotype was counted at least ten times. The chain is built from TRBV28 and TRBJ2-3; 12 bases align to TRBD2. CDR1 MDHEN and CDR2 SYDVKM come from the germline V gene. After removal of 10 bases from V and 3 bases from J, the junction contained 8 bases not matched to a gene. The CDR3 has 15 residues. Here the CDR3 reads CATAGLAGPTDTQYF. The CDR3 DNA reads TGTGCCACGGCCGGACTAGCGGGACCTACAGATACGCAGTATTTT. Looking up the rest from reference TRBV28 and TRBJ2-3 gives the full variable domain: DVKVTQSSRYLVKRTGEKVFLECVQDMDHENMFWYRQDPGLGLRLIYFSYDVKMKEKGDIPEGYSVSREKKERFSLILESASTNQTSMYLCATAGLAGPTDTQYFGPGTRLTVL.